Below are 30 T cell receptor beta chains sequenced from a single sample in a study of glioma-infiltrating T cells. TCR alpha and beta CDR3 regions were amplified from RNA using iRepertoire nested multiplex PCR. Each CDR3 protein is one row after TCRdb ran MiXCR on the multiplex PCR reads. Altogether about 180,000 distinct CDR3 sequences are present, 43% being singletons, with the ten largest covering roughly 5.2%. Sequenced sample: glioma tissue, nonneoplastic brain tissue, or PBMCs (not recorded which). The receptors derive from a human donor with low-grade glioma or glioblastoma, undergoing nonglioma brain surgery, or in good health (not recorded which).

The chain uses TRBV30 and TRBJ1-1; 7 bases map to TRBD1. J gave up 9 bases and V 3 bases, and 4 bases lay outside the gene matches. The CDR3 extends over 11 amino acids. CDR1 and CDR2 (germline): GTSNPN, SVGIG (reference sequence). The CDR3 loop is CAWSNRGQAFF. The CDR3 DNA follows: TGTGCCTGGAGCAACAGGGGCCAAGCTTTCTTT.

This clonotype has a handful of counts. The chain is built from TRBV29-1 and TRBJ2-5, with 9 bases matching TRBD1. The CDR3 sequence is 13 residues long. V lost 8 bases, J lost 1 base, and 5 bases stayed unmatched. The germline V gene encodes CDR1 SQVTM and CDR2 ANQGSEA. The CDR3 nucleotides are TGCAGCACGGGGACAGGGCGCCAAGAGACCCAGTACTTC. Translation gives CSTGTGRQETQYF.

The rearrangement links TRBV19 to TRBJ2-7; 11 bases are a match to TRBD1. The CDR3 extends over 14 amino acids. V gave up 6 bases and J gave up 3 bases; unmatched junction bases: 4. Looked up from germline, CDR1 is LNHDA and CDR2 is SQIVND (reference sequence). CDR3 DNA sequence: TGTGCCAGTAGCCGGGACAGGGGGTGCTACGAGCAGTACTTC. It translates to CASSRDRGCYEQYF.

This chain uses TRBV12-3 or TRBV12-4 with TRBJ1-5, with 10 bases fitting TRBD1. This CDR3 has 14 amino acids. V gave up 8 bases and J gave up 4 bases; unmatched junction bases: 5. The CDR3 protein is CASGQGGGNQPQHF. The CDR3 DNA reads as TGTGCCAGCGGACAGGGGGGTGGTAATCAGCCCCAGCATTTT.

This clonotype has a count of ten or more. The V gene is TRBV28, the J gene TRBJ1-5; 9 bases match TRBD1. From germline, CDR1 is MDHEN and CDR2 SYDVKM. CDR3 size: 14 residues. Losses at the gene ends were 7 bases for V and 0 bases for J; bases not matched to a gene: 1. CDR3 nucleotides: TGTGCCAGCAAGGGACAGGGTAGCAATCAGCCCCAGCATTTT. Its translation: CASKGQGSNQPQHF. Full variable domain (remainder filled in from reference TRBV28 and TRBJ1-5): DVKVTQSSRYLVKRTGEKVFLECVQDMDHENMFWYRQDPGLGLRLIYFSYDVKMKEKGDIPEGYSVSREKKERFSLILESASTNQTSMYLCASKGQGSNQPQHFGDGTRLSIL.

This clonotype has only a few counts. V is TRBV5-1 and J is TRBJ2-3, with TRBD1 matching over 8 bases. Germline-derived CDR1 and CDR2 are SGHRS and YFSETQ. The CDR3 sequence is 16 residues long. V lost 1 base and J lost 0; bases outside the gene matches: 4. The CDR3 region has the DNA TGCGCCAGCAGCTTGCTACAGGGGGATAGCACAGATACGCAGTATTTT. Translation: CASSLLQGDSTDTQYF.

This clonotype was picked up a small number of times. J is TRBJ2-7 and V is TRBV7-9; 8 nucleotides match TRBD2. V dropped 1 base and J dropped 2; count of bases not matched to a gene: 1. CDR3 length: 14 amino acids. Germline CDR1 and CDR2: SEHNR and FQNEAQ (reference sequence). In DNA form, the CDR3 reads TGTGCCAGCAGCTTAGAACTAGCGGCCTACGAGCAGTACTTC. Amino acid sequence: CASSLELAAYEQYF.

This clonotype was detected only a few times. The genes are TRBV7-8 and TRBJ1-1; no definite D call. Trimming removed 4 bases from V and 3 bases from J, with 15 bases in between. This CDR3 comprises 15 residues. Germline CDR1 is SGHVS and CDR2 is FQNEAQ. DNA for the CDR3: TGTGCCAGCAGCTCCCGGGCCTCCGGAGACACTGAAGCTTTCTTT. Protein product: CASSSRASGDTEAFF.

The chain joins TRBV5-1 to TRBJ2-3; D ambiguous. The CDR3 covers 13 residues. Germline assignment: CDR1 SGHRS and CDR2 YFSETQ. V was pared by 7 bases and J by 5 bases, with 14 bases between. The CDR3 DNA follows: TGCGCCAGCCAAGCGATTTTGTTAGATACGCAGTATTTT. Its translation: CASQAILLDTQYF. Drawing the rest from reference TRBV5-1 and TRBJ2-3, the complete variable domain is KAGVTQTPRYLIKTRGQQVTLSCSPISGHRSVSWYQQTPGQGLQFLFEYFSETQRNKGNFPGRFSGRQFSNSRSEMNVSTLELGDSALYLCASQAILLDTQYFGPGTRLTVL.

J is TRBJ2-1 and V is TRBV3-1; D remains unclear. This CDR3 has 16 amino acids. The V gene lost 1 base and the J gene lost 10 bases, with 20 bases spanning the gap. Germline CDR1 is LGHDT and CDR2 is YNNKEL (reference sequence). CDR3 loop: CASSQVGRPIPYEQFF. The CDR3 bases are TGTGCCAGCAGCCAAGTCGGACGGCCGATTCCCTACGAGCAGTTCTTC.

Details on this clonotype: A read error may produce the germline difference seen at one junction end. The V gene is TRBV28, the J gene TRBJ2-7; D gene uncertain. Germline lookup yields CDR1 MDHEN and CDR2 SYDVKM. The CDR3 spans 18 residues. Here the CDR3 reads CASSFRRLELLSSYGQYF. The DNA of the CDR3 is TGTGCCAGCAGTTTTCGGCGGCTTGAACTGCTCTCCTCCTACGGGCAGTACTTC.

This clonotype showed up just a few times. V and J are TRBV18 and TRBJ2-1; TRBD2 matches at 12 bases. The junction had 13 bases not matched to a gene; V was cut back by 5 bases and J by 8 bases. Germline V lookup: CDR1 KGHSH, CDR2 LQKENI. The CDR3 has 17 residues. CDR3 DNA sequence: TGTGCCAGCTCATTCCGGACTAGCGGGACCACTGGGGATGAGCAGTTCTTC. Its protein product is CASSFRTSGTTGDEQFF. The full variable domain, completed using reference TRBV18 and TRBJ2-1, is NAGVMQNPRHLVRRRGQEARLRCSPMKGHSHVYWYRQLPEEGLKFMVYLQKENIIDESGMPKERFSAEFPKEGPSILRIQQVVRGDSAAYFCASSFRTSGTTGDEQFFGPGTRLTVL.

The CDR3: CASSLSFVSYEQYF. CDR3 DNA sequence: TGTGCCAGCAGCTTAAGCTTCGTGTCCTACGAGCAGTACTTC. The J gene is TRBJ2-7, the V gene TRBV11-2, with D uncertain. Germline V CDR1 and CDR2: SGHAT, FQNNGV. Between the trimmed V and J ends, which lost 2 bases and 1 base, there was a span of 9 bases. This CDR3 is built from 14 residues.

This clonotype was observed at least ten times. The rearrangement links TRBV20-1 to TRBJ2-7; possible D gene TRBD1, 7 bases. V lost 8 bases and J lost 4, with 21 bases in between. Germline loops: CDR1 DFQATT, CDR2 SNEGSKA (reference sequence). The CDR3 runs to 14 residues. In DNA form, the CDR3 reads TGCAGTCCCCGAAAGGGGTCAGGGGGGTACGAGCAGTACTTC. Amino acids: CSPRKGSGGYEQYF.

This rearrangement joins TRBV5-1 to TRBJ1-2; D remains ambiguous. V was shortened by 4 bases and J by 5 bases, with 18 bases between the two germline ends. The V gene's germline CDR1 is SGHRS and CDR2 YFSETQ. The CDR3 is 15 residues long. The CDR3 DNA sequence: TGCGCCAGCAGCCCCTCCCCTGGGCAGACATATGGCTACACCTTC. It codes for CASSPSPGQTYGYTF. Full variable domain (outside the CDR3, taken from reference TRBV5-1 and TRBJ1-2): KAGVTQTPRYLIKTRGQQVTLSCSPISGHRSVSWYQQTPGQGLQFLFEYFSETQRNKGNFPGRFSGRQFSNSRSEMNVSTLELGDSALYLCASSPSPGQTYGYTFGSGTRLTVV.

The chain employs TRBV27 and TRBJ1-5; D is unclear. Per germline, CDR1 MNHEY and CDR2 SMNVEV (reference sequence). The CDR3 contains 13 residues. V was clipped by 3 bases and J by 12 bases, with 15 bases between them. The CDR3 DNA reads as TGTGCCAGCAGTTTTCGGGGAGATAAGCACCAGCATTTT. Residues: CASSFRGDKHQHF.

In this sample, this clonotype turned up many times. The chain employs TRBV10-3 and TRBJ1-2; no firm D call. This CDR3 has 14 amino acids. Trimming cost V 6 bases and J 4 bases, with 15 bases left between them. Germline V gene sequence: CDR1 ENHRY, CDR2 SYGVKD. This CDR3 is CAISPSSASYGYTF. In DNA, the CDR3 is TGTGCCATCAGCCCCTCGTCGGCATCCTATGGCTACACCTTC.

This clonotype was observed a single time. The chain couples TRBV2 to TRBJ2-3; 7 bases are a match to TRBD1. The germline V gene has CDR1 SNHLY and CDR2 FYNNEI. There are 16 residues in the CDR3. V dropped 4 bases and J dropped 0; count of bases not matched to a gene: 7. As DNA, the CDR3 is TGTGCCAGCAGTGGGAGGACAGGTGCTAGCACAGATACGCAGTATTTT. The encoded protein is CASSGRTGASTDTQYF. The full variable domain, with the rest looked up from reference TRBV2 and TRBJ2-3, is EPEVTQTPSHQVTQMGQEVILRCVPISNHLYFYWYRQILGQKVEFLVSFYNNEISEKSEIFDDQFSVERPDGSNFTLKIRSTKLEDSAMYFCASSGRTGASTDTQYFGPGTRLTVL.

This clonotype was observed many times. Here the CDR3 reads CASRGSGRNHHEQYF. Written as DNA, the CDR3 is TGTGCCAGCAGAGGGAGTGGACGGAACCACCACGAGCAGTACTTC. The chain joins TRBV6-1 to TRBJ2-7; D may be TRBD2 (5 bases). The CDR3 loop spans 15 amino acids. The V gene's germline CDR1 is MNHNS and CDR2 SASEGT. Deletions cut 6 bases from V and 5 bases from J, with 20 bases between.

This clonotype was picked up a small number of times. This chain joins TRBV28 and TRBJ2-7; 12 bases are a match to TRBD2. The CDR3 has 16 residues. Germline CDR1 is MDHEN and CDR2 is SYDVKM. V was clipped by 5 bases and J by 2 bases; unmatched bases: 7. DNA of the CDR3: TGTGCCAGCAGTCCACGGGGACTAGCGGGTACCTACGAGCAGTACTTC. This gives the protein CASSPRGLAGTYEQYF.

Turning to this clonotype: A read error may be the cause here, since a much bigger clone is one base away. The V call is TRBV19, the J call TRBJ2-1; 7 nucleotides align to TRBD1. V dropped 6 bases and J dropped 9; count of bases not matched to a gene: 8. Germline CDR1 reads LNHDA; CDR2 reads SQIVND (reference sequence). The CDR3 runs to 13 residues. CDR3 DNA sequence: TGTGCCAGTAGCTCCACCCAGGGGGTTGAGCAGTTCTTC. It specifies CASSSTQGVEQFF.

This clonotype was seen repeatedly, ten times or more. The chain recombines TRBV10-3 with TRBJ1-2; D is possibly TRBD1 (5 bases). Trimming pared 5 bases from V and 4 bases from J, leaving 11 bases between. The CDR3 loop spans 13 amino acids. Germline loops: CDR1 ENHRY, CDR2 SYGVKD. The CDR3 DNA follows: TGTGCCATCAGTACCACAGGCCGCTATGGCTACACCTTC. As protein: CAISTTGRYGYTF.

About this clonotype itself: A much larger clonotype is one base distant, so this may be a read error. The chain joins TRBV27 to TRBJ2-7; the D gene could be TRBD1 or TRBD2 (5 bases each). Trimming removed 6 bases at V and 3 bases at J, with 18 bases between. The CDR3 has 15 amino acids. Germline values: CDR1 MNHEY, CDR2 SMNVEV (reference sequence). The CDR3 bases are TGTGCCAGCAGAGGGACGGGAAGGAGCTACTACGAGCAGTACTTC. It translates to CASRGTGRSYYEQYF.

This clonotype has ten or more counts. This chain links TRBV5-4 with TRBJ2-5, with no clear D. The CDR3 contains 13 residues. Germline V gives CDR1 SGHNT, CDR2 YYREEE (reference sequence). V lost 7 bases to trimming and J lost 3 bases, with 13 bases between them. The CDR3 protein is CASGDLSKETQYF. The CDR3 region has the DNA TGTGCCAGCGGCGACCTTTCAAAAGAGACCCAGTACTTC.

In this sample, this clonotype turned up once. Since the CDR3 does not end with the conserved phenylalanine or tryptophan, this likely comes from a read error. The CDR3 DNA follows: TGTGCCAGCAGTTCGGACAGGCAAGAGACCCAGTACTTG. Amino acids: CASSSDRQETQYL. The V and J genes are TRBV28 and TRBJ2-5; 7 nucleotides line up with TRBD1. The CDR3 consists of 13 residues. Germline V lookup: CDR1 MDHEN, CDR2 SYDVKM. With V trimmed by 4 bases and J by 2 bases, 1 base remained unmatched.

This clonotype was detected ten times or more. This chain links TRBV28 with TRBJ2-3; possibly TRBD1 for D (6 bases). V was shortened by 5 bases and J by 0 bases, with 15 bases between the two germline ends. Germline V gives CDR1 MDHEN, CDR2 SYDVKM. The CDR3 totals 16 residues. The DNA for the CDR3 is TGTGCCAGCAGTCCCATGGACAGACCTAGCACAGATACGCAGTATTTT. Protein: CASSPMDRPSTDTQYF.

The V and J genes are TRBV3-1 and TRBJ1-1, with D unresolved. CDR1 LGHDT and CDR2 YNNKEL come from the germline V gene (reference sequence). There are 15 residues in the CDR3. V lost 1 base, J lost 5 bases, and 14 bases lay in between. CDR3 sequence: CASSQGFSLRTEAFF. DNA of the CDR3: TGTGCCAGCAGCCAAGGTTTCAGCCTGAGGACTGAAGCTTTCTTT.

The chain has TRBV2 and TRBJ2-5; TRBD2 agrees at 9 bases. This CDR3 has 17 amino acids. Trimming at V came to 8 bases and at J to 5 bases, leaving 18 bases not matched to a gene. The germline CDR1 and CDR2 sequences are SNHLY and FYNNEI. CDR3 loop: CASSKQGLAGVTETQYF. Written as DNA, the CDR3 is TGTGCCAGCTCTAAACAGGGTTTAGCGGGAGTAACGGAGACCCAGTACTTC.

This clonotype was seen a handful of times. Here the CDR3 reads CASSQDHSGAKVQYF. In nucleotides, the CDR3 is TGTGCCAGCAGCCAAGACCATAGTGGGGCTAAGGTGCAGTACTTC. The chain has TRBV3-1 and TRBJ2-7; maybe TRBD1 (5 bases). This CDR3 is 15 amino acids long. Germline assignment: CDR1 LGHDT and CDR2 YNNKEL (reference sequence). The V end was cut by 0 bases, the J end by 9 bases, with 18 bases between.

Many counts were recorded for this clonotype. The chain recombines TRBV20-1 with TRBJ2-1, with 10 bases fitting TRBD2. This CDR3 has 15 amino acids. The V segment lost 5 bases and the J segment 0 bases; nucleotides outside the gene matches: 4. Germline V gives CDR1 DFQATT, CDR2 SNEGSKA (reference sequence). In nucleotides, the CDR3 is TGCAGTGCTGACCGACTAGCGGGCTCCTACAATGAGCAGTTCTTC. This gives the protein CSADRLAGSYNEQFF.